The 32 T cell receptor beta chains given below trace back to one sample, sequenced in a study of CD8 T cells in Susac syndrome. The RNA, about 0.5 to 1 ug, was put through reverse transcription using random hexamers. MiXCR was run by TCRdb on the immunoSEQ multiplex PCR reads, yielding one entry per CDR3 protein. Here the sample spans 130,000 or so distinct CDR3 sequences, around 94% being singletons. Specimen: CD8+ T cells from PBMCs. The receptors originated from a human donor with Susac syndrome.

V is TRBV6-1 and J is TRBJ2-3, with TRBD2 as a possible D gene (7 bases). Between the trimmed V and J ends, which lost 6 bases and 5 bases, there was a span of 15 bases. CDR3 size: 14 residues. CDR1 and CDR2 (germline): MNHNS, SASEGT. The CDR3 bases are TGTGCCAGCAGGGATCCGGGGGGCCAAGATACGCAGTATTTT. Its protein is CASRDPGGQDTQYF.

As concerns this clonotype: Its ends do not fully match the called genes, so a read error is possible. The chain links TRBV20-1 to TRBJ1-3; D may be TRBD1 (5 bases). Germline V lookup: CDR1 DFQATT, CDR2 SNEGSKA (reference sequence). The CDR3 consists of 14 residues. The CDR3 coding sequence is TGCAGTGCGAGAGGGGTGAGCTCTGGAAACACCATATATTTT. Its translation is CSARGVSSGNTIYF.

This clonotype appeared a few times. The chain is built from TRBV19 and TRBJ2-5, with TRBD2 matching over 11 bases. There are 14 residues in the CDR3. V was pared by 5 bases and J by 2 bases, with 1 base of the junction left unmatched. Per germline, CDR1 LNHDA and CDR2 SQIVND (reference sequence). In DNA form, the CDR3 reads TGTGCCAGTAGTCCTAGCGGGGGGCAAGAGACCCAGTACTTC. Translated, it gives CASSPSGGQETQYF.

This clonotype was seen just once. The chain links TRBV7-9 to TRBJ2-7, with 7 bases fitting TRBD1. V lost 4 bases, J lost 3 bases, and 9 bases stayed unmatched. This CDR3 has 15 amino acids. Germline CDR1 SEHNR, CDR2 FQNEAQ (reference sequence). The chain's CDR3 is CASSSSGQAYYEQYF. DNA for the CDR3: TGTGCCAGCAGCTCATCTGGACAGGCCTACTACGAGCAGTACTTC.

This chain uses TRBV7-6 with TRBJ2-1; 9 nucleotides match TRBD1. This CDR3 comprises 16 residues. V trimming: 5 bases; J trimming: 6 bases; junction bases outside the gene matches: 11. Germline CDR1 is SGHVS and CDR2 is FNYEAQ. Here the CDR3 reads CASSVYSGTGRNEQFF. CDR3 bases: TGTGCCAGCAGCGTCTACTCCGGGACAGGGCGCAATGAGCAGTTCTTC.

V gene TRBV3-1 combines with J gene TRBJ2-7, with D possibly matching TRBD1 (5 bases). The CDR3 covers 15 residues. Trimming took 0 bases from V and 0 from J, leaving 9 bases between them. The germline V gene has CDR1 LGHDT and CDR2 YNNKEL (reference sequence). The CDR3 DNA is TGTGCCAGCAGCCAAGATGGGGCGGCCTCCTACGAGCAGTACTTC. Protein product: CASSQDGAASYEQYF.

The chain couples TRBV5-1 to TRBJ1-1; TRBD1 might be the D (5 bases). Deletions cut 5 bases from V and 3 bases from J, with 14 bases between. CDR3 length: 14 amino acids. In germline, CDR1 is SGHRS, CDR2 YFSETQ. Here the CDR3 DNA reads TGCGCCAGCAGATTCCGGGGGAAGGACACTGAAGCTTTCTTT. Its protein is CASRFRGKDTEAFF.

The chain employs TRBV29-1 and TRBJ2-7; D is uncertain. The germline gives CDR1 SQVTM, CDR2 ANQGSEA. The CDR3 spans 13 residues. Trimming pared 6 bases from V and 0 bases from J, leaving 12 bases between. This chain's CDR3 is CSVLTTASYEQYF. The CDR3 coding sequence is TGCAGCGTCCTCACGACGGCCTCCTACGAGCAGTACTTC.

The gene calls are TRBV20-1 and TRBJ2-7, with 8 bases that match TRBD1. CDR3 length: 15 residues. In germline, CDR1 is DFQATT, CDR2 SNEGSKA (reference sequence). Trimming at V came to 6 bases and at J to 1 base, leaving 11 bases not matched to a gene. The CDR3 nucleotides read TGCAGTGCAACCGGGACAGGACTCTCTTCCTACGAGCAGTACTTC. It is translated as CSATGTGLSSYEQYF.

This clonotype was picked up a small number of times. This chain uses TRBV6-1 with TRBJ2-7; the match to TRBD2 covers 13 bases. CDR3 length equals 15 residues. J was trimmed by 6 bases and V by 4 bases; bases with no gene match: 6. The germline gives CDR1 MNHNS, CDR2 SASEGT. CDR3 residues: CASSGGTSGVGEQYF. In DNA, the CDR3 is TGTGCCAGCAGTGGAGGGACTAGCGGGGTCGGCGAGCAGTACTTC.

This clonotype appeared once. This chain joins TRBV12-3 or TRBV12-4 and TRBJ1-5; 8 bases are a match to TRBD1. The CDR3 is 17 residues long. The V gene end was trimmed by 5 bases and the J gene end by 0 bases; junction bases not matched to a gene: 9. The CDR3 is CASSLPGQGDSNQPQHF. CDR3 nucleotide sequence: TGTGCCAGCAGTCTACCCGGACAGGGCGATAGCAATCAGCCCCAGCATTTT.

This clonotype was observed a single time. The J gene is TRBJ2-7, the V gene TRBV5-1; D perhaps matches TRBD2 (6 bases). Germline CDR1 reads SGHRS; CDR2 reads YFSETQ. The V end lost 0 bases, the J end lost 5 bases, and 12 bases lay between the germline ends. This CDR3 is built from 14 residues. The CDR3 reads CASSLEGGVDEQYF. The CDR3 region has the DNA TGCGCCAGCAGCTTGGAAGGAGGGGTGGACGAGCAGTACTTC.

V usage is TRBV20-1 and J usage is TRBJ2-1; D remains unclear. In germline, CDR1 is DFQATT, CDR2 SNEGSKA (reference sequence). V was trimmed by 4 bases and J by 5 bases, leaving 6 bases between them. CDR3 length: 11 residues. This chain's CDR3 is CSAIGDNEQFF. As DNA, the CDR3 is TGCAGTGCTATAGGTGACAATGAGCAGTTCTTC.

This rearrangement joins TRBV4-3 to TRBJ2-7; 9 bases match TRBD2. Per germline, CDR1 LGHNA and CDR2 YSLEER. The CDR3 covers 15 residues. V shed 2 bases and J 2 bases; nucleotides not matched to a gene: 4. The CDR3 bases are TGCGCCAGCAGCCAATCGCGGGGGGGACCCTACGAGCAGTACTTC. Amino acid sequence: CASSQSRGGPYEQYF.

The gene calls are TRBV20-1 and TRBJ1-5; possibly TRBD1 for D (6 bases). This CDR3 is built from 14 residues. The ends were cut back, 3 bases at V and 3 bases at J, with 12 bases in the middle. Germline V gene lookup returns CDR1 DFQATT and CDR2 SNEGSKA (reference sequence). As DNA, the CDR3 is TGCAGTGCTAGGGAGACAGGCGCCAATCAGCCCCAGCATTTT. Protein product: CSARETGANQPQHF.

V is TRBV2 and J is TRBJ2-6; D call uncertain. Trimming removed 7 bases at V and 2 bases at J, with 6 bases between. Germline lookup yields CDR1 SNHLY and CDR2 FYNNEI. The CDR3 is made up of 13 amino acids. The CDR3: CASTRTGANVLTF. CDR3 in DNA: TGTGCCAGCACTCGGACTGGGGCCAACGTCCTGACTTTC.

The rearrangement uses TRBV6-2 or TRBV6-3 and TRBJ2-3; 13 nucleotides agree with TRBD2. There are 17 residues in the CDR3. V lost 1 base, J lost 2 bases, and 3 bases stayed unmatched. The germline V gene has CDR1 MNHEY and CDR2 SVGEGT. The CDR3: CASSYYTSGGATDTQYF. The CDR3 coding sequence is TGTGCCAGCAGTTACTACACTAGCGGGGGGGCCACAGATACGCAGTATTTT.

The chain joins TRBV19 to TRBJ2-1; D possibly corresponds to TRBD1 (5 bases). Per germline, CDR1 LNHDA and CDR2 SQIVND (reference sequence). The CDR3 is made up of 15 amino acids. Trimming cost V 3 bases and J 0 bases, with 9 bases left between them. The chain's CDR3 is CASSILRDSYNEQFF. The CDR3 DNA reads as TGTGCCAGTAGTATTCTCAGGGACTCCTACAATGAGCAGTTCTTC.

The rearrangement uses TRBV12-3 or TRBV12-4 and TRBJ1-1; unclear D gene. V gave up 7 bases and J gave up 5 bases, with 11 bases separating them. CDR3 length: 12 amino acids. CDR3 protein: CASTQARTEAFF. The CDR3 bases are TGTGCCAGCACCCAAGCTAGGACTGAAGCTTTCTTT.

V and J are TRBV10-2 and TRBJ2-7; TRBD2 matches at 10 bases. The CDR3 is made up of 14 amino acids. Per germline, CDR1 WSHSY and CDR2 SAAADI. J gave up 5 bases and V 7 bases, and 8 bases lay outside the gene matches. As DNA, the CDR3 is TGCGCCAGCAAACAGCGGGGGGGCTTGCACGAGCAGTACTTC. Protein: CASKQRGGLHEQYF.

The chain couples TRBV15 to TRBJ2-3; D unclear. Trimming cost V 4 bases and J 6 bases, with 17 bases left between them. CDR1 is LNHNV and CDR2 is YYDKDF in the germline V gene (reference sequence). CDR3 length: 15 residues. CDR3 sequence (DNA): TGTGCCACCAGCACTTCCTGGGGTCGGTTTGATACGCAGTATTTT. Translated, it gives CATSTSWGRFDTQYF.

The chain joins TRBV29-1 to TRBJ1-2; D remains ambiguous. The CDR3 totals 11 residues. The germline V gene has CDR1 SQVTM and CDR2 ANQGSEA. Trimming took off 3 bases at V and 5 bases at J, with 7 bases between the two ends. The CDR3 region is CSVDWGYGYTF. For the CDR3, the DNA is TGCAGCGTTGATTGGGGTTATGGCTACACCTTC.

Here the CDR3 DNA reads TGTGCCAGCAGTTTGGCTAGCGGGGCAAACATTCAGTACTTC. Amino acid sequence: CASSLASGANIQYF. The J gene is TRBJ2-4, the V gene TRBV27; the match to TRBD2 covers 9 bases. The trim removed 3 bases at V and 6 bases at J, leaving 3 bases unmatched. Per germline, CDR1 MNHEY and CDR2 SMNVEV (reference sequence). The CDR3 is 14 residues long.

This clonotype was seen a few times. The chain combines TRBV5-1 with TRBJ2-2; D remains ambiguous. Germline V gene sequence: CDR1 SGHRS, CDR2 YFSETQ. The CDR3 loop spans 11 amino acids. Written as DNA, the CDR3 is TGCGACCAAATGAACACCGGGGAGCTGTTTTTT. Amino acids: CDQMNTGELFF. Full variable domain (remainder filled in from reference TRBV5-1 and TRBJ2-2): KAGVTQTPRYLIKTRGQQVTLSCSPISGHRSVSWYQQTPGQGLQFLFEYFSETQRNKGNFPGRFSGRQFSNSRSEMNVSTLELGDSALYLCDQMNTGELFFGEGSRLTVL.

This chain connects TRBV13 to TRBJ1-5; TRBD1 matches 7 bases. The CDR3 extends over 14 amino acids. The germline V gene has CDR1 PRHDT and CDR2 FYEKMQ (reference sequence). The J segment lost 5 bases and the V segment lost 4 bases, leaving 5 bases of the junction unmatched. In DNA, the CDR3 is TGTGCCAGCAGCTCGGGACAGCTTCATCAGCCCCAGCATTTT. Protein: CASSSGQLHQPQHF.

The CDR3 DNA sequence: TGTGCCAGCAGTGAAAGGGACTCCCAAACCCAGTACTTC. Protein sequence: CASSERDSQTQYF. The V and J genes are TRBV6-4 and TRBJ2-5; D possibly corresponds to TRBD2 (6 bases). The CDR3 has 13 amino acids. Germline V CDR1 and CDR2: MRHNA, SNTAGT. The germline V and J ends were trimmed by 3 bases and 8 bases, with 13 bases remaining between them.

This chain links TRBV7-2 with TRBJ1-5; D unresolved. The germline V gene has CDR1 SGHTA and CDR2 FQGNSA. V shed 1 base and J shed 3 bases, with 16 bases lying between them. The CDR3 consists of 17 residues. For the CDR3, the DNA is TGTGCCAGCAGCTTAGGTCTTCCCAAAGGGCACAATCAGCCCCAGCATTTT. Encoded protein: CASSLGLPKGHNQPQHF.

This clonotype was detected only once. The chain links TRBV20-1 to TRBJ2-7; D uncertain. The germline CDR1 and CDR2 sequences are DFQATT and SNEGSKA (reference sequence). The CDR3 spans 13 residues. V gave up 1 base and J gave up 0 bases, with 7 bases separating them. In nucleotides, the CDR3 is TGCAGTGCTAGAGTTCTAGACTCCTACGAGCAGTACTTC. Its protein product is CSARVLDSYEQYF.

The CDR3 spells CSARPRGSYSYEQYF. Here the CDR3 DNA reads TGCAGTGCTAGACCTCGGGGGTCCTACTCCTACGAGCAGTACTTC. This chain connects TRBV20-1 to TRBJ2-7, with D possibly being TRBD2 (6 bases). With 2 bases removed from V and 0 bases from J, the gap between germline ends came to 14 bases. Germline V lookup: CDR1 DFQATT, CDR2 SNEGSKA (reference sequence). There are 15 residues in the CDR3.

The rearrangement links TRBV12-3 or TRBV12-4 to TRBJ2-1; 11 bases align to TRBD2. The V and J ends lost 7 bases and 3 bases, in that order; junction bases with no gene match: 5. There are 15 residues in the CDR3. Written as DNA, the CDR3 is TGTGCCAGCAAACTAGCGGGGGCAAACTACAATGAGCAGTTCTTC. Amino acid sequence: CASKLAGANYNEQFF.

The chain joins TRBV9 to TRBJ2-3, with D possibly matching TRBD1 (5 bases). The V end was cut by 0 bases, the J end by 5 bases, with 10 bases between. Per the germline V gene, CDR1 is SGDLS and CDR2 is YYNGEE. This CDR3 region has 14 residues. This CDR3 reads CASSVVGAQDTQYF. The CDR3 DNA sequence: TGTGCCAGCAGCGTAGTTGGGGCCCAAGATACGCAGTATTTT. Variable domain in full (rest from reference TRBV9 and TRBJ2-3): DSGVTQTPKHLITATGQRVTLRCSPRSGDLSVYWYQQSLDQGLQFLIQYYNGEERAKGNILERFSAQQFPDLHSELNLSSLELGDSALYFCASSVVGAQDTQYFGPGTRLTVL.

The V and J genes are TRBV20-1 and TRBJ2-4, with 7 bases identical to TRBD1. Trimming removed 2 bases from V and 0 bases from J; junction bases left unmatched: 4. The germline V gene has CDR1 DFQATT and CDR2 SNEGSKA (reference sequence). This CDR3 is 15 amino acids long. The CDR3 region has the DNA TGCAGTGCTAGACCCGACAGGGAAGCCAAAAACATTCAGTACTTC. Encoded protein: CSARPDREAKNIQYF.